Reported below is one TCR beta chain. As yet, its antigen is unknown. With 8 bases clipped from V and 3 bases from J, the junction kept 3 bases outside the gene matches. Germline CDR1 is SGHRS and CDR2 is YFSETQ. The CDR3 is made up of 14 amino acids. Use of 60 Vbeta and 13 Jbeta primers characterized the PCR. The assay was immunoSEQ multiplex PCR, and TCRdb's table has in-frame clones only and misses some. Found here are roughly 160,000 clones, around 73% of them singletons; the top ten hold approximately 5.1%. This entry comes from a study of cytomegalovirus exposure and HLA in healthy donors. Regarding the study as a whole: A link between a missense DCLRE1C variant and TCR beta V- and J-gene trimming emerged from a later analysis. Cytomegalovirus association was assigned to under 200 TCR beta chains.

The material sequenced was PBMCs. The chain has TRBV5-1 and TRBJ2-3; 13 bases are a match to TRBD2. The receptor comes from a woman aged 18-30 years in good health and CMV-seropositive. As DNA, the CDR3 is TGCGCCAGTCAGACTAGCGGGGGGACAGATACGCAGTATTTT. This gives the protein CASQTSGGTDTQYF.